Sequencing of this TCR beta chain was carried out in a study of beta chain features in type 1 diabetes. Study findings and constraints: In comparison with healthy donors, patients had naive, central memory and Treg TCRB repertoires that appeared more similar.

Points on this clone: Its antigen is still unknown.

The CDR3 extends over 12 amino acids. Trimming removed 4 bases at V and 8 bases at J, with 11 bases between. Per germline, CDR1 MNHNS and CDR2 SASEGT. Reverse transcription of all isolated RNA meant that expressed TCRB transcripts were sequenced. Naive, central memory and regulatory T cell samples yielded approximately 3.3 million reads on average. Assay used: immunoSEQ multiplex PCR; TCRdb lists only in-frame clones, some missing. This sample has roughly 150,000 clones, with around 8% found just once. The rearrangement uses TRBV6-1 and TRBJ1-2; D gene ambiguous. Sequencing was performed on central memory CD4+ T cells from blood. This receptor was taken from a man aged 18 to 29 in good health. The CDR3 nucleotides read TGTGCCAGCAGTGGGTCTACGAGGGGCTACACCTTC. This translates into CASSGSTRGYTF.